This entry describes one TCR beta chain. Germline CDR1 and CDR2: WSHSY and SAAADI. CDR3 length: 14 amino acids. With V trimmed by 5 bases and J by 3 bases, 5 bases remained unmatched. The entry originates in a study of blood T cell repertoires in COVID-19. For the study at large: From T cells, B-cell-depleted T cells, or PBMCs came the material, which was cDNA or gDNA.

Generated by immunoSEQ multiplex PCR, the TCRdb table keeps only in-frame clones and is missing some. The table has around 200,000 clones, 70% to 90% seen once. The sample was PBMCs or T cells enriched from blood (not recorded which). The V call is TRBV10-2, the J call TRBJ1-2, with 8 bases identical to TRBD1. This sequence originates from a woman in her 40s with acute COVID-19. CDR3 loop: CASSFQGADYGYTF. CDR3 in DNA: TGCGCCAGCAGTTTCCAGGGGGCAGACTATGGCTACACCTTC.